The clone carrying this T cell receptor (beta chain) was counted many times. The data were obtained in a study of Graves' ophthalmopathy and Graves' hyperthyroidism. Study-level background: Before any treatment, peripheral blood was taken at the initial diagnosis.

Germline CDR1 DFQATT, CDR2 SNEGSKA (reference sequence). V was shortened by 3 bases and J by 5 bases, with 13 bases between the two germline ends. This CDR3 region has 13 residues. Uncontrolled infections, other autoimmune diseases, pregnancy or lactation barred patients from enrollment. Isolation of PBMCs was performed using 8 to 10 ml of fresh peripheral blood. RNA transcripts were the source from which TCR beta CDR3 regions were amplified. Second-round multiplex PCR followed a first-round RT-PCR using HTBI primers. Each CDR3 protein gets one entry after TCRdb re-called the multiplex PCR reads with MiXCR. The sample shows around 470,000 distinct CDR3 sequences, approximately 15% of them seen only once.

The V and J genes are TRBV20-1 and TRBJ1-1, with a tentative D call TRBD1 (6 bases). The source material was blood. This TCR derives from a woman aged 25 to 39 with Graves' ophthalmopathy. The CDR3 DNA sequence: TGCAGTGCTAGTTCATCCAGGGGTACTGAAGCTTTCTTT. It translates to CSASSSRGTEAFF.